These T cell receptor beta chains were read from a single sample in a study of T cell repertoires in cytomegalovirus infection. TCRdb itself ran the reads through MiXCR, one entry per CDR3 protein. The sample lists 650,000 to 900,000 distinct CDR3 sequences, 25% to 30% occurring once. Which antigens these TCRs recognize remains unknown. The source material was cultured CD8+ T cells from PBMCs, sampled from culture after CMV antigen stimulation. These receptors all come from a human donor in good health (CMV status not recorded). Some clones in this sample may be carry-over from other donors' samples. Both conserved end residues are part of each CDR3. The D gene is left open where the match is weak. The size field is filled for only some rows; it gives once, few, many or a size class.

>TRBV5-6|TRBD2|NA|TRBJ2-2
TGTGCCAGCAGCTTGGAGGCACCGGGACTACGCAACTGCACCGGGGAGCTGTTTTTT
CASSLEAPGLRNCTGELFF
>TRBV7-9|NA|few|TRBJ1-5
TGTGCCAGCAGCTTAGACCAGGGGAGCAATCAGCCCCAGCATTTT
CASSLDQGSNQPQHF
>TRBV12-5|NA|NA|TRBJ2-6
TGTGCTAGTGGTTTGAAGGTCTGGGACTCTGGGGCCAACGTCCTGACTTTC
CASGLKVWDSGANVLTF
>TRBV7-6|TRBD1|NA|TRBJ1-1
TGTGCCAGCAGCCGCAAGAACAGGGGGGATGCTTTCTTT
CASSRKNRGDAFF
>TRBV20-1|TRBD1|NA|TRBJ2-3
TGCAGTGCTCTCCTATGGACAGGGGCTAGCACAGATACGCAGTATTTT
CSALLWTGASTDTQYF
>TRBV12-3/TRBV12-4|TRBD1|NA|TRBJ1-2
TGTGCCAGCAGTACTTCAGGGGGCTTGGGCTACACCTTC
CASSTSGGLGYTF
>TRBV4-1|NA|NA|TRBJ1-5
TGCGCCAGCAGCCGGAGGGAAGGCGACAATCAGCCCCAGCATTTT
CASSRREGDNQPQHF
>TRBV4-1|NA|few|TRBJ2-1
TGCGCCAGCAGCCAGATGACAGACTACAATGAGCAGTTCTTC
CASSQMTDYNEQFF
>TRBV15|NA|NA|TRBJ1-2
TGTGCCACCAGCAGAGAATCTACATCTTGGGGCTACACCTTC
CATSRESTSWGYTF
>TRBV7-9|TRBD1|many|TRBJ1-5
TGTGCCAGCAGCACAGGGGGCATCAATCAGCCCCAGCATTTT
CASSTGGINQPQHF
>TRBV7-2|NA|many|TRBJ1-4
TGTGCCAGCAGCGTCACGGGGGGAGATGAAAAACTGTTTTTT
CASSVTGGDEKLFF
>TRBV6-2/TRBV6-3|TRBD1|NA|TRBJ2-5
TGTGCCAGCAGGGGGACAGGTTTCCAAGAGACCCAGTACTTC
CASRGTGFQETQYF
>TRBV25-1|NA|NA|TRBJ2-5
TGTGCCAGCAGTGAATTATTGGAGACCCAGTACTTC
CASSELLETQYF
>TRBV27|NA|few|TRBJ1-1
TGTGCCAGCAGTTTATCGTCGGGGAGGCGAGGAGCTTTCTTT
CASSLSSGRRGAFF
>TRBV15|NA|NA|TRBJ2-7
TGTGCCACCGGGGGATCCGGGACAACCTACGAGCAGTACTTC
CATGGSGTTYEQYF
>TRBV2|NA|NA|TRBJ2-1
TGTGCCAGCGCCCCCGGGAATGAGCAGTTCTTC
CASAPGNEQFF
>TRBV9|TRBD1|NA|TRBJ2-1
TGTGCCAGCAGCATACAGGGGGCTGATGAGCAGTTCTTC
CASSIQGADEQFF
>TRBV29-1|NA|NA|TRBJ1-2
TGCAGCGTGTGGGAGGACAGAAACTATGGCTACACCTTC
CSVWEDRNYGYTF
>TRBV7-9|NA|many|TRBJ2-7
TGTGCCAGCAGCCAAGACCGAGGAGGGGATTCTTACGAGCAGTACTTC
CASSQDRGGDSYEQYF
>TRBV27|NA|few|TRBJ1-1
TGTGCCAGCAGTTTATTTGCCCGGGACCGTTTGGGAGACACTGAAGCTTTCTTT
CASSLFARDRLGDTEAFF
>TRBV20-1|NA|NA|TRBJ2-4
TGCAGTGCTCCGACCCCCCCCCCGGGGGCGGGCAAAAACATTCAGTACTTC
CSAPTPPPGAGKNIQYF
>TRBV7-6|NA|few|TRBJ2-3
TGTGCCAGCACCACCTGGGGCACAGATACGCAGTATTTT
CASTTWGTDTQYF
>TRBV28|NA|NA|TRBJ2-5
TGTGCCAGCAGGGGGCTGGGGGAGACCCAGTACTTC
CASRGLGETQYF
>TRBV7-9|NA|many|TRBJ1-4
TGTGCCAGCAGCTTGGCAGCTAATGAAAAACTGTTTTTT
CASSLAANEKLFF
>TRBV4-1|NA|NA|TRBJ1-4
TGCGCCAGCAGCCCTGTTAGGGGTTTGGAAAAACTGTTTTTT
CASSPVRGLEKLFF
>TRBV27|NA|few|TRBJ2-1
TGTGCCAGCAGCCTGGACTGGGCCTCCTACAATGAGCAGTTCTTC
CASSLDWASYNEQFF
>TRBV27|NA|NA|TRBJ1-1
TGTGCCAGCATGGCGGGGGGCACTGAAGCTTTCTTT
CASMAGGTEAFF
>TRBV12-3/TRBV12-4|NA|few|TRBJ2-1
TGTGCCACCAAAAGGGACTACAATGAGCAGTTCTTC
CATKRDYNEQFF
>TRBV6-5|TRBD2|few|TRBJ2-5
TGTGCCAGCACCGGGGGGGAGAAGACCCAGTACTTC
CASTGGEKTQYF
>TRBV7-8|NA|many|TRBJ2-2
TGTGCCAGCAGCTTAGCGGGGTATAGCACCGGGGAGCTGTTTTTT
CASSLAGYSTGELFF
>TRBV2|NA|few|TRBJ1-1
TGTGCCAGCAGTGAAATGGGGGTGAACACTGAAGCTTTCTTT
CASSEMGVNTEAFF
>TRBV7-6|NA|many|TRBJ1-6
TGTGCCAGCAGCTTAGTTACAGACGGTGGATCACCCCTCCACTTT
CASSLVTDGGSPLHF
>TRBV7-9|NA|NA|TRBJ2-4
TGTGCCAGCAGCCAGGGCGAGCTAGCCAAAAACATTCAGTACTTC
CASSQGELAKNIQYF
>TRBV20-1|NA|few|TRBJ1-2
TGTCAGTTTGGGACTGACTATGGCTACACCTTC
CQFGTDYGYTF
>TRBV6-2/TRBV6-3|TRBD1|few|TRBJ2-2
TGTGCCAGCAGTAGACCGGGACAGGGGGGAACCGGGGAGCTGTTTTTT
CASSRPGQGGTGELFF
>TRBV6-8|TRBD1|NA|TRBJ2-1
TGTGCCAGCAGTTACCGGGACAGGGAATTGAGGTACAATGAGCAGTTCTTC
CASSYRDRELRYNEQFF
>TRBV7-6|TRBD1|many|TRBJ2-7
TGTGCCAGCAGCTTAGAGGGGACAGACACCTACGAGCAGTACTTC
CASSLEGTDTYEQYF
>TRBV7-9|NA|NA|TRBJ2-3
TGTGCCAGCAAACCGCCGGACAGAACTAGCACAGATACGCAGTATTTT
CASKPPDRTSTDTQYF
>TRBV7-8|NA|many|TRBJ1-3
TGTGCCAGCAGCTTAGCGCTCAGGGCCACTTTCTCTGGAAACACCATATATTTT
CASSLALRATFSGNTIYF
>TRBV18|NA|NA|TRBJ2-1
TGTGCCAGCTCACCACCCCCGGGCCAGCAGTTCTTC
CASSPPPGQQFF